The present entry profiles one T cell receptor (beta chain) with its context. Its antigen is still unknown. CDR3 size: 14 residues. Germline V gene lookup returns CDR1 MNHNS and CDR2 SASEGT. Trimming stripped 4 bases from V and 0 bases from J, with 10 bases between. The data originate from a study of response to subunit inactivated influenza vaccine. Study results and limitations: Researchers suggested that each seasonal influenza vaccination recruits few new T cells.

TCRdb itself ran the RT-PCR reads through MiXCR, one entry per CDR3 protein. The sample holds roughly 170,000 distinct CDR3 sequences; roughly 8.7% are singletons and the top ten take approximately 10%. This sequence was found in a man aged 45 to 65 who received an inactivated influenza vaccine. This rearrangement joins TRBV6-1 to TRBJ2-7; tentatively, D is TRBD1 (5 bases). The input for sequencing was non-naive T cells sorted from PBMCs, taken on the day of vaccination. CDR3: CASSVTRASYEQYF. The CDR3 coding sequence is TGTGCCAGCAGTGTAACCAGGGCCTCCTACGAGCAGTACTTC.